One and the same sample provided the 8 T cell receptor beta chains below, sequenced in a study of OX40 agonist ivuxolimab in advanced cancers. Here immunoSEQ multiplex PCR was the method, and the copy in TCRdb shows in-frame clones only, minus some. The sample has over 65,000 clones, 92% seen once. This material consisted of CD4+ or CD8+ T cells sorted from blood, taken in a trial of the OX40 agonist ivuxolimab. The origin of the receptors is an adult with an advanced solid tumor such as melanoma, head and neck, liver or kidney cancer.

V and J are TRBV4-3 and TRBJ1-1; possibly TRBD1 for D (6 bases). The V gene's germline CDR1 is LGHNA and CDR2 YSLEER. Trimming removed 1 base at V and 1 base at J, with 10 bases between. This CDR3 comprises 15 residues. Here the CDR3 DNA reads TGCGCCAGCAGCCAAGGCCCGACAGGGAACACTGAAGCTTTCTTT. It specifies CASSQGPTGNTEAFF.

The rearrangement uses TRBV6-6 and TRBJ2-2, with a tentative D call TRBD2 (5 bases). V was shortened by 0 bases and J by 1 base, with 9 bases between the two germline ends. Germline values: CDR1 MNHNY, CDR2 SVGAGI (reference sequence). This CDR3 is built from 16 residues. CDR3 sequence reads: CASSYSIRGNTGELFF. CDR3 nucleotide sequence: TGTGCCAGCAGTTACTCGATACGGGGGAACACCGGGGAGCTGTTTTTT.

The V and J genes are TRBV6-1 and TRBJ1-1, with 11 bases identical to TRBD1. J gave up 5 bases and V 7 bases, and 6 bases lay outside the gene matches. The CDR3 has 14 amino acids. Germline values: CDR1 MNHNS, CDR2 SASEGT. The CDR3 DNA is TGTGCCAGCACCCCGGACAGGGGGCGAACTGAAGCTTTCTTT. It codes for CASTPDRGRTEAFF.

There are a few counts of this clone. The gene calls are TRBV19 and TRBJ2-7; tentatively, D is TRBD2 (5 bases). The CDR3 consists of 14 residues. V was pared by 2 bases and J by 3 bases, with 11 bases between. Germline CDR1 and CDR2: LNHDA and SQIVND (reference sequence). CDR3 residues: CASSIRAGLYEQYF. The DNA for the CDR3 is TGTGCCAGTAGTATAAGAGCCGGACTCTACGAGCAGTACTTC.

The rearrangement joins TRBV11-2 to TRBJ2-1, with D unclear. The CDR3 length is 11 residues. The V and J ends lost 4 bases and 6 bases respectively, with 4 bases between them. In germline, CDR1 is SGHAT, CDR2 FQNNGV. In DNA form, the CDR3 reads TGTGCCAGCAGCTCCATCAATGAGCAGTTCTTC. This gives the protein CASSSINEQFF.

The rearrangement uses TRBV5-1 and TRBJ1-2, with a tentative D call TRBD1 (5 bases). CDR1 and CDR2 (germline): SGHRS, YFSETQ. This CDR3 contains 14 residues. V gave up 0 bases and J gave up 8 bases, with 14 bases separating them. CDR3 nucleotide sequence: TGCGCCAGCAGCTTGGTCCTCCAGGGAGCCGGCTACACCTTC. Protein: CASSLVLQGAGYTF.

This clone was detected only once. The DNA for the CDR3 is TGTGCCATCAGTGACCGGGACAGGGACCCGAACACTGAAGCTTTCTTT. It specifies CAISDRDRDPNTEAFF. The chain joins TRBV10-3 to TRBJ1-1; 9 bases match TRBD1. In germline, CDR1 is ENHRY, CDR2 SYGVKD. The CDR3 is 16 amino acids. J gave up 1 base and V 3 bases, and 6 bases lay outside the gene matches.

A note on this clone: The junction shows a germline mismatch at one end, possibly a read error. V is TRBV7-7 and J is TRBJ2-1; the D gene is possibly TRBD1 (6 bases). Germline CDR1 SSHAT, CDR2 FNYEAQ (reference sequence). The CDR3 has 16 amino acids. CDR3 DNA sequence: TGTGCTAGCAGCTTACGTCGGGACACACCCTACAATGAGCAGTTCTTC. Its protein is CASSLRRDTPYNEQFF. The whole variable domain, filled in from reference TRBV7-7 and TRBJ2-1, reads GAGVSQSPRYKVTKRGQDVTLRCDPISSHATLYWYQQALGQGPEFLTYFNYEAQPDKSGLPSDRFSAERPEGSISTLTIQRTEQRDSAMYRCASSLRRDTPYNEQFFGPGTRLTVL.